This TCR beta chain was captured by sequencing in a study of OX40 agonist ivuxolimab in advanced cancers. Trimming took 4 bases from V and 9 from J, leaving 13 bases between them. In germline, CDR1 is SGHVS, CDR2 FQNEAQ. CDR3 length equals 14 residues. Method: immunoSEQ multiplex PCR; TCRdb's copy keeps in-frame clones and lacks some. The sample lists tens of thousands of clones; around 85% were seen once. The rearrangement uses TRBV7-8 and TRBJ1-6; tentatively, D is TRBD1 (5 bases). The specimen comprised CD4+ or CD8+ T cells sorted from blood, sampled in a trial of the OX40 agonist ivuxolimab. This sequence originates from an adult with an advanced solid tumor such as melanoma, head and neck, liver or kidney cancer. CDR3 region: CASSSTAPPSPLHF. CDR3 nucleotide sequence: TGTGCCAGCAGCTCGACAGCTCCACCTTCACCCCTCCACTTT.